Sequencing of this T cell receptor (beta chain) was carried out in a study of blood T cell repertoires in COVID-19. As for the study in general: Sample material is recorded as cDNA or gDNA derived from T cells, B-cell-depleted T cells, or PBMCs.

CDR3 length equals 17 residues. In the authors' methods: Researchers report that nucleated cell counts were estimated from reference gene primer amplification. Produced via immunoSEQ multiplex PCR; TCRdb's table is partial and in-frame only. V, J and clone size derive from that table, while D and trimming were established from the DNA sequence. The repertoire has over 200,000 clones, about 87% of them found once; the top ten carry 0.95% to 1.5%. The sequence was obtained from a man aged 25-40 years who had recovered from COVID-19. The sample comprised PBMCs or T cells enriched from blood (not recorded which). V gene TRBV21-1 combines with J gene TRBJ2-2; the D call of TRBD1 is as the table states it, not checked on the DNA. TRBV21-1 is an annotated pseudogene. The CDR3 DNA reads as TGTGCCAGCAGTATACTTTCCGGGACAGGGGAGATCGGGGAGCTGTTTTTT. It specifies CASSILSGTGEIGELFF.